These 2 T cell receptor beta chains came from one sample sequenced in a study of shared clonotypes between healthy human individuals. TCRdb's copy holds only in-frame clones and misses some; the assay was immunoSEQ multiplex PCR. The table has 550,000 to 750,000 clones, just under 97% seen once. Positively selected for CCR7, the CD45RO-negative cells used as naive CD8 cells excluded terminally differentiated effector memory CD45RA+ cells. The sample consisted of naive CD8+ T cells sorted from blood. These receptors came from a woman under 40 in good health.

This chain uses TRBV5-1 with TRBJ1-2; the match to TRBD1 covers 8 bases. The junction had 8 bases not matched to a gene; V was cut back by 3 bases and J by 4 bases. Germline values: CDR1 SGHRS, CDR2 YFSETQ. This CDR3 is 15 amino acids long. The CDR3 sequence: CASSWTGSEVYGYTF. In DNA form, the CDR3 reads TGCGCCAGCAGCTGGACAGGGAGTGAGGTCTATGGCTACACCTTC.

Concerning this clone itself: A read error may account for a junction end that differs from germline. The V call is TRBV7-9, the J call TRBJ2-7, with a possible D match to TRBD2 (7 bases). CDR1 is SEHNR and CDR2 is FQNEAQ in the germline V gene (reference sequence). The CDR3 is made up of 15 amino acids. The CDR3, as DNA: TGTGCCAGCAGCTTTCTTGGGTACAGGGAGGGCGAGCAGTATTTC. This gives the protein CASSFLGYREGEQYF.